This T cell receptor (beta chain) derives from a study of breast tumors, draining lymph nodes, adjacent tissues (dated by TCRdb to about 2016). With respect to the entire study: Breast cancer patients provided tumor, adjacent nontumor tissue and axillary lymph nodes, and the study compared the TCR beta repertoires across these three sources. In human breast cancer, the study set out to evaluate how tumor, surrounding tissue and draining lymph node repertoires relate to one another and whether T cells may move between these sites. On the study overall, not on this receptor specifically: A scenario in which most tumor T cells derive from the lymph node and then expand within tumor tissue was judged to be consistent with the data. The conclusion that tumor T cells originate in lymph nodes was framed as consistent with a hypothesis rather than directly demonstrated. In luminal-like breast cancer, tumor and nontumor tissue repertoires resembled each other significantly more than in basal-like breast cancer. Tumor T-cell repertoires showed less diversity than lymph node repertoires and more diversity than nontumor tissue repertoires, and tumor T-cell repertoires showed preferential V and J gene usage.

The reads were generated on an Illumina HiSeq 2000. TCR beta chain libraries were generated by multiplex PCR amplification. The amplified TCR beta chain products were analyzed by high-throughput sequencing. TCRdb took the public reads, trimmed them with fastp at Q25, ran MiXCR for clone calling and kept in-frame beta chains. For every CDR3 protein sequence, its rows merge into one entry that carries the most common genes and DNA. This sample comprises 15,000 to 20,000 distinct CDR3 sequences, about 45% of them detected only once. The ten largest clones capture 10% to 15% of the sample. Reading the germline V gene (reference sequence) gives CDR1 DFQATT and CDR2 SNEGSKA. From cysteine to phenylalanine, the CDR3 is 13 amino acids long. Of the read, only the CDR3 DNA is kept; its 39 bases are in frame from base 1. V lost 5 bases and J lost 5 bases; the stretch between them is 12 bases long. As to this clonotype: The target of this receptor is not known. No base quality values were provided; no much bigger clone lies one nucleotide off.

Adjacent samples consisted of nontumor breast tissue surrounding the tumor. In this chain, TRBV20-1 is recombined with TRBJ2-2; no D gene is confidently identified. The receptor was derived from a female donor with breast cancer. Some clones in this sample may be carry-over from other donors' samples. Sequenced material: tumor-adjacent breast tissue. The CDR3 corresponds to CSAPEFGTGELFF. The DNA is TGCAGTGCTCCTGAATTTGGGACCGGGGAGCTGTTTTTT.